This T cell receptor beta chain derives from a study of T-cell memory formation after mild COVID-19. The CDR3 runs to 13 residues. Germline CDR1 SGHTA, CDR2 FQGTGA. Trimming took off 4 bases at V and 1 base at J, with 7 bases between the two ends. This clonotype was found a few times. TCRdb re-analysed the 5' RACE reads in MiXCR, keeping a single row per CDR3 protein. The table shows some 270,000 distinct CDR3 sequences, with less than 20% occurring only once. The specimen was PBMCs or a T cell subset sorted from them (not recorded which). The TCR was taken from an adult woman who had mild COVID-19 (a few samples of this study predate the infection). Cell type and time point are not known. The J gene is TRBJ1-1, the V gene TRBV7-3; D might be TRBD1 (5 bases). CDR3 in amino acids: CASSSQANTEAFF. The CDR3 DNA follows: TGTGCCAGCAGCTCACAGGCGAACACTGAAGCTTTCTTT. The full variable domain, with the rest looked up from reference TRBV7-3 and TRBJ1-1, is GAGVSQTPSNKVTEKGKYVELRCDPISGHTALYWYRQSLGQGPEFLIYFQGTGAADDSGLPNDRFFAVRPEGSVSTLKIQRTERGDSAVYLCASSSQANTEAFFGQGTRLTVV.